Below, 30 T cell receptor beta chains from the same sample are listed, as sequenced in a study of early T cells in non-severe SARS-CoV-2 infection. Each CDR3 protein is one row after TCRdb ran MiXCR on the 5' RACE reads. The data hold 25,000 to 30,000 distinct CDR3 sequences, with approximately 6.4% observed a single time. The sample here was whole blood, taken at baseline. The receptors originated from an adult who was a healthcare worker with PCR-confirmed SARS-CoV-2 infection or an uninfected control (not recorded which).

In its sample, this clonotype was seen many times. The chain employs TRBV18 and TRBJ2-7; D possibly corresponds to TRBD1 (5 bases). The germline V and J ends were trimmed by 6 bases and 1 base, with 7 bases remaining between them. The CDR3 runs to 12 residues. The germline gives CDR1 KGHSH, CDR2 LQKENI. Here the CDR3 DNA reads TGTGCCAGCTCCCGACAGTCCTACGAGCAGTACTTC. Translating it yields CASSRQSYEQYF. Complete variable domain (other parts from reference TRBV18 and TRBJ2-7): NAGVMQNPRHLVRRRGQEARLRCSPMKGHSHVYWYRQLPEEGLKFMVYLQKENIIDESGMPKERFSAEFPKEGPSILRIQQVVRGDSAAYFCASSRQSYEQYFGPGTRLTVT.

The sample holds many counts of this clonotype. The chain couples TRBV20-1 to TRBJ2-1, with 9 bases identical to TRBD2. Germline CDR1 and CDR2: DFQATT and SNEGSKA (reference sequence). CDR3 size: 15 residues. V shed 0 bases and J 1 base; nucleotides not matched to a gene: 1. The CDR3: CSARDSGGSYNEQFF. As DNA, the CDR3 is TGCAGTGCTAGAGACAGCGGGGGGTCCTACAATGAGCAGTTCTTC.

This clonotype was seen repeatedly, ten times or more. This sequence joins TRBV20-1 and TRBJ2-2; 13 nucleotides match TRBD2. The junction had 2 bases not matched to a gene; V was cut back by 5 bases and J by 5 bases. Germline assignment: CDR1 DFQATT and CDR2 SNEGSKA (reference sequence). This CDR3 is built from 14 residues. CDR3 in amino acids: CSAETSGRTGELFF. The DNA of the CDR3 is TGCAGTGCTGAGACTAGCGGGAGGACCGGGGAGCTGTTTTTT.

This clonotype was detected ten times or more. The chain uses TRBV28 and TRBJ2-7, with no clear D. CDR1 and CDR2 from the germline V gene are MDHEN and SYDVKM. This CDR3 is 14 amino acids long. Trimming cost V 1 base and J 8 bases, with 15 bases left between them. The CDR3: CASSLLGFQFQQYF. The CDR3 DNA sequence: TGTGCCAGCAGTTTATTAGGGTTCCAGTTCCAGCAGTACTTC.

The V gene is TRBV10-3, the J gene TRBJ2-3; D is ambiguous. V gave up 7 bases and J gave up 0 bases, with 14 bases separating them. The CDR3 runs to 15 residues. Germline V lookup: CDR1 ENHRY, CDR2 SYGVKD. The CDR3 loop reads CAITSAERSTDTQYF. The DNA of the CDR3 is TGTGCCATCACTTCGGCGGAACGAAGCACAGATACGCAGTATTTT.

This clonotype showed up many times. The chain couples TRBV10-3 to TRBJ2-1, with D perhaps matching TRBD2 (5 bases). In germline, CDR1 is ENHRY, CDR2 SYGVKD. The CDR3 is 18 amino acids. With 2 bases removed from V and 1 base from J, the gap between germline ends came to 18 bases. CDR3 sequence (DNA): TGTGCCATCAGTGAGAGAGCGGCAGGACCCCCTTCCTACAATGAGCAGTTCTTC. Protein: CAISERAAGPPSYNEQFF.

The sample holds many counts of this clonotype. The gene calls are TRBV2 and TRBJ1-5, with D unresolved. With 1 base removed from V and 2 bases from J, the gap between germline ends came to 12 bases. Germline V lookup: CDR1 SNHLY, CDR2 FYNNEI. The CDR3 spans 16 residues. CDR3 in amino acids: CASSEGRVKGNQPQHF. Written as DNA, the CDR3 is TGTGCCAGCAGTGAAGGGAGGGTTAAAGGCAATCAGCCCCAGCATTTT.

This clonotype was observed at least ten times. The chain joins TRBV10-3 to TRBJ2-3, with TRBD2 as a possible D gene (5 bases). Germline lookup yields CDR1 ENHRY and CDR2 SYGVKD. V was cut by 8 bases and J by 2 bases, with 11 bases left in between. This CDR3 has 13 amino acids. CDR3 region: CAIQSRDTDTQYF. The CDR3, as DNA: TGTGCCATCCAATCCCGGGACACAGATACGCAGTATTTT.

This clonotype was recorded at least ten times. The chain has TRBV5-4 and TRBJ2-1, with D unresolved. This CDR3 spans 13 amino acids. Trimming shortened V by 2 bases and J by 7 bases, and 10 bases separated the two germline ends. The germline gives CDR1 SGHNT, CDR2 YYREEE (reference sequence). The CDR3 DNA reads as TGTGCCAGCAGCTTCTTAGGGCAAAATGAGCAGTTCTTC. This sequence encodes CASSFLGQNEQFF.

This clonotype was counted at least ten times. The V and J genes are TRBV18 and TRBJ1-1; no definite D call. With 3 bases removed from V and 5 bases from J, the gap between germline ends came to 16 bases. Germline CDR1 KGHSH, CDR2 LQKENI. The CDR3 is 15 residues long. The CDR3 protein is CASSPQGPDWTEAFF. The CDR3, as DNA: TGTGCCAGCTCACCCCAAGGTCCCGACTGGACTGAAGCTTTCTTT.

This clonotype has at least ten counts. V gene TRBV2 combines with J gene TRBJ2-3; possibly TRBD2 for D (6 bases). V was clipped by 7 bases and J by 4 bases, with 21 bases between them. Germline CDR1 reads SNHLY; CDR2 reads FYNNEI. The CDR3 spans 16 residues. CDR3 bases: TGTGCCAGCAACCAAGGACTACACGGAATTTCAGATACGCAGTATTTT. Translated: CASNQGLHGISDTQYF.

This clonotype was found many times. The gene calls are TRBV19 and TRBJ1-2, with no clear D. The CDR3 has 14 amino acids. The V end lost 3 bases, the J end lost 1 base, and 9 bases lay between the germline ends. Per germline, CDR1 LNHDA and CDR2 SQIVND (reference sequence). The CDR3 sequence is CASSILRDNYGYTF. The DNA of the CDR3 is TGTGCCAGTAGTATCCTGCGGGATAACTATGGCTACACCTTC.

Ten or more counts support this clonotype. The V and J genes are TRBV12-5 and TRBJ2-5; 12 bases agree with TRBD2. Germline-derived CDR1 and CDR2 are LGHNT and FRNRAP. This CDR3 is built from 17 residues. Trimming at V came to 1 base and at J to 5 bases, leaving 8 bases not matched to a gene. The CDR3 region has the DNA TGTGCTAGTGGTTTGGGGCTAGCGGGGGGGCTCGTTGAGACCCAGTACTTC. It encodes CASGLGLAGGLVETQYF. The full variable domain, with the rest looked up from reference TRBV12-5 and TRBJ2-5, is DARVTQTPRHKVTEMGQEVTMRCQPILGHNTVFWYRQTMMQGLELLAYFRNRAPLDDSGMPKDRFSAEMPDATLATLKIQPSEPRDSAVYFCASGLGLAGGLVETQYFGPGTRLLVL.

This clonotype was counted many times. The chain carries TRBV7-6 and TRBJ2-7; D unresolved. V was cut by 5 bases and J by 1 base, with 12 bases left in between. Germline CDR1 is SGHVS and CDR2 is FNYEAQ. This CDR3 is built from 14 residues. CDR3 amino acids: CASSLDTFSYEQYF. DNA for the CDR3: TGTGCCAGCAGCCTCGACACATTTTCCTACGAGCAGTACTTC.

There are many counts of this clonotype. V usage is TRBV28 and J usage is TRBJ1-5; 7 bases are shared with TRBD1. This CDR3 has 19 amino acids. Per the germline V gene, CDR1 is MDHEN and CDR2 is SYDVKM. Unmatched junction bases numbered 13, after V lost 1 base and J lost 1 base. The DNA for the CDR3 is TGTGCCAGCAGTTTATACCTCCGGGACAGTACCCTAAGCAATCAGCCCCAGCATTTT. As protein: CASSLYLRDSTLSNQPQHF. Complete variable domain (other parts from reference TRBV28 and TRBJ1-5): DVKVTQSSRYLVKRTGEKVFLECVQDMDHENMFWYRQDPGLGLRLIYFSYDVKMKEKGDIPEGYSVSREKKERFSLILESASTNQTSMYLCASSLYLRDSTLSNQPQHFGDGTRLSIL.

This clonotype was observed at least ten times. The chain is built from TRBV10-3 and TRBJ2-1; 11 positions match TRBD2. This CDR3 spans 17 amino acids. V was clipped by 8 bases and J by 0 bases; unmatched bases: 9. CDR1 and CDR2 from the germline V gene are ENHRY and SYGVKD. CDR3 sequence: CAIGGTSGYSSYNEQFF. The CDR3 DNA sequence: TGTGCCATCGGCGGGACTAGCGGCTATAGCTCCTACAATGAGCAGTTCTTC.

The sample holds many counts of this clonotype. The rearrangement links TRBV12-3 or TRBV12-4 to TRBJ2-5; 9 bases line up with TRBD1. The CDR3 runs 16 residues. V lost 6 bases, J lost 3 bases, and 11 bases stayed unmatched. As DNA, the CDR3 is TGTGCCAGCAGCTCTTCGACAGGGGGGATAAAAGAGACCCAGTACTTC. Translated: CASSSSTGGIKETQYF.

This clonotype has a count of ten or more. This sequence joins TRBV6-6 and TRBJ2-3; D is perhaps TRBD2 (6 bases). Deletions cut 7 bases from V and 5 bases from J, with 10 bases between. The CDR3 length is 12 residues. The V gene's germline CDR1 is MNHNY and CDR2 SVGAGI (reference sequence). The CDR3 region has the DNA TGTGCCAGCAAATGGGGAGGAGATACGCAGTATTTT. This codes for CASKWGGDTQYF.

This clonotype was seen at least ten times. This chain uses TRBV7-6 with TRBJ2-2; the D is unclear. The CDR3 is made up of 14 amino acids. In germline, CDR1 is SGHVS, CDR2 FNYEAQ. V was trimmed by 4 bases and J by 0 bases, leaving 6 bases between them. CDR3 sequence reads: CASSWVTNTGELFF. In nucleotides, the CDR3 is TGTGCCAGCAGCTGGGTGACGAACACCGGGGAGCTGTTTTTT.

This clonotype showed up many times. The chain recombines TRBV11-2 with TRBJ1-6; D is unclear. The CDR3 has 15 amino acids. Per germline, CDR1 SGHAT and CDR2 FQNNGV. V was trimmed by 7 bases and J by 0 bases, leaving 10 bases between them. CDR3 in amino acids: CASTRLSSYNSPLHF. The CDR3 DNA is TGTGCCAGCACCCGATTGAGCTCCTATAATTCACCCCTCCACTTT.

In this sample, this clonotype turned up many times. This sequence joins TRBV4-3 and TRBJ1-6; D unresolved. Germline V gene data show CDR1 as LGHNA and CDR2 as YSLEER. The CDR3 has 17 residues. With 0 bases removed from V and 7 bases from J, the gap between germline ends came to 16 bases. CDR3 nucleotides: TGCGCCAGCAGCCAAGACGCGCACAGCGGTCCCAATTCACCCCTCCACTTT. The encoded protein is CASSQDAHSGPNSPLHF.

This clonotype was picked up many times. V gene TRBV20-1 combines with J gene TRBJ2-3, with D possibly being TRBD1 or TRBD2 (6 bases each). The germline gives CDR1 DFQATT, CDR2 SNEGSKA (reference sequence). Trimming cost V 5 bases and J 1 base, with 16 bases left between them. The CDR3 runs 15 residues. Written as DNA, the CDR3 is TGCAGTGCTGGGGGCGGGGCCCTGGGCACAGATACGCAGTATTTT. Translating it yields CSAGGGALGTDTQYF.

The CDR3 coding sequence is TGTGCCAGCAGCTTAGTCAGCGAGCAGTACTTC. Encoded protein: CASSLVSEQYF. This rearrangement joins TRBV11-2 to TRBJ2-7; no firm D call. V lost 1 base and J 6 bases, leaving 4 bases between the germline ends. CDR1 and CDR2 (germline): SGHAT, FQNNGV. The CDR3 consists of 11 residues.

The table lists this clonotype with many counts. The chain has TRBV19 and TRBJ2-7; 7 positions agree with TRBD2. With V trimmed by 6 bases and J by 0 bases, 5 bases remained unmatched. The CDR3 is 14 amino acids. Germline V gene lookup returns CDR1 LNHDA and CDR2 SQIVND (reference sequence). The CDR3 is CASRLRDYSYEQYF. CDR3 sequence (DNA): TGTGCCAGTAGACTCCGGGACTACTCCTACGAGCAGTACTTC.

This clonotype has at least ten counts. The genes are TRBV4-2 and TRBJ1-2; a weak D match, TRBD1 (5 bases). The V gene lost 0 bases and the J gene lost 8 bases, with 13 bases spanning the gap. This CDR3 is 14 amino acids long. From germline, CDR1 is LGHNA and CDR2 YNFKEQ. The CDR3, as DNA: TGTGCCAGCAGCCAAGATCGGGGCCGTCGAGGCTACACCTTC. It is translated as CASSQDRGRRGYTF.

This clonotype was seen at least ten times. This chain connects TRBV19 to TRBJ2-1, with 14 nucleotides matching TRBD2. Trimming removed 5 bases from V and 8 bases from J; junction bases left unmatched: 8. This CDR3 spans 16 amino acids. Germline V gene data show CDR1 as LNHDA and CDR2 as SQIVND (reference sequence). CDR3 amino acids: CASSPRLAGGSHEQFF. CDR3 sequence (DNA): TGTGCCAGTAGTCCCAGACTAGCGGGGGGGAGTCATGAGCAGTTCTTC.

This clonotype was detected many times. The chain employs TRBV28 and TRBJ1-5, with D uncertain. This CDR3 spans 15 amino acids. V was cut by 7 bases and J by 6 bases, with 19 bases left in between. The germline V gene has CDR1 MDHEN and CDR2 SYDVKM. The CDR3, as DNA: TGTGCCAGCACCTCCCCTTATCCGTCCTCTCAGCCCCAGCATTTT. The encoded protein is CASTSPYPSSQPQHF.

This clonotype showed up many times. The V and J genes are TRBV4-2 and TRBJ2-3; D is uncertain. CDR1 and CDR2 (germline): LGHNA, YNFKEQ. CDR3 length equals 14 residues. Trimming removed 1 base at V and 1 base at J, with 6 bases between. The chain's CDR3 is CASSQVTRTDTQYF. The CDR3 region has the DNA TGTGCCAGCAGCCAAGTTACCCGCACAGATACGCAGTATTTT.

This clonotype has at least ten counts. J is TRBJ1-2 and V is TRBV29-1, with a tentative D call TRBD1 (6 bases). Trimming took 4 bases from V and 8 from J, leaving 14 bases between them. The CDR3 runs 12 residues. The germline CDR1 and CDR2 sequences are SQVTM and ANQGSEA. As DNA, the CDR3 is TGCAGCGTTGCCACAGGGTACGGAGGCTACACCTTC. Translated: CSVATGYGGYTF.

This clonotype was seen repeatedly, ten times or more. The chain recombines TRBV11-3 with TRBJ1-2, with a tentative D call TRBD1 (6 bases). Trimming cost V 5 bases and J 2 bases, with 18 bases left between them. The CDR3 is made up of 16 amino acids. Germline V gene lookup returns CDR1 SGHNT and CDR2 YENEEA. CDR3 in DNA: TGTGCCAGCAGCCTAATATCGGGGGCGAAGAACTATGGCTACACCTTC. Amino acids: CASSLISGAKNYGYTF.